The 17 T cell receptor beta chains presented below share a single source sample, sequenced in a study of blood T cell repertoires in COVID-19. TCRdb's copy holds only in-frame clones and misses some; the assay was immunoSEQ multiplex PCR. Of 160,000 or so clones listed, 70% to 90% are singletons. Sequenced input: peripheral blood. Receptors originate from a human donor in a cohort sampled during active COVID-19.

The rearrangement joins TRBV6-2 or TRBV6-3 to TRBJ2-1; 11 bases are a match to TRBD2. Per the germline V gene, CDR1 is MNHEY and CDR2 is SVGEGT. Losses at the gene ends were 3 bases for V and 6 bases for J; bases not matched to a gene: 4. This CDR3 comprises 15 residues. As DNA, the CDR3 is TGTGCCAGCAGTTATCTACTAGCGGGAGCCAATGAGCAGTTCTTC. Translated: CASSYLLAGANEQFF.

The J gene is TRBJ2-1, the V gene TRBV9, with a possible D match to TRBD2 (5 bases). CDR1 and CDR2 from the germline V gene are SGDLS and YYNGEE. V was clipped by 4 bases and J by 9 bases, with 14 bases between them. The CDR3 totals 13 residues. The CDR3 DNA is TGTGCCAGCAGCCCCGGCGGGTGGGGTGAGCAGTTCTTC. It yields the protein CASSPGGWGEQFF.

The CDR3 DNA reads as TGTGCCTGGAGTGCGGGAACTAGCACAGATACGCAGTATTTT. This encodes CAWSAGTSTDTQYF. The chain joins TRBV30 to TRBJ2-3; possible D gene TRBD2, 5 bases. Per germline, CDR1 GTSNPN and CDR2 SVGIG (reference sequence). Deletions cut 1 base from V and 0 bases from J, with 8 bases between. The CDR3 is 14 amino acids. Full variable domain (remainder filled in from reference TRBV30 and TRBJ2-3): SQTIHQWPATLVQPVGSPLSLECTVEGTSNPNLYWYRQAAGRGLQLLFYSVGIGQISSEVPQNLSASRPQDRQFILSSKKLLLSDSGFYLCAWSAGTSTDTQYFGPGTRLTVL.

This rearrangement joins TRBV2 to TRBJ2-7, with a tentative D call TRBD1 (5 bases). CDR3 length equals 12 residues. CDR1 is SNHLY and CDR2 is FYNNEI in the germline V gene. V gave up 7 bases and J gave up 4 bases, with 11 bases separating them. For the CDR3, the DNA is TGTGCCAGCACTAGGGGCACATACGAGCAGTACTTC. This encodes CASTRGTYEQYF.

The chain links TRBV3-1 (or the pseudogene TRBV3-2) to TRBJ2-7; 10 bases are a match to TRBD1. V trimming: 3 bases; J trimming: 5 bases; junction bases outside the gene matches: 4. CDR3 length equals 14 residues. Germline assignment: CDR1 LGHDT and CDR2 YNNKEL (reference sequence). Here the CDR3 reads CASSHGTGVNEQYF. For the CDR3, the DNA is TGTGCCAGCAGCCACGGGACAGGGGTAAACGAGCAGTACTTC.

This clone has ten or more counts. The CDR3 region is CASSYSRGGPNNGEQFF. CDR3 sequence (DNA): TGTGCCAGCAGTTACTCGCGGGGGGGACCCAACAATGGTGAGCAGTTCTTC. The chain joins TRBV6-2 or TRBV6-3 to TRBJ2-1, with 9 bases identical to TRBD2. The CDR3 length is 17 residues. J lost 9 bases, V lost 0 bases, and 12 bases had no gene match. Germline CDR1 MNHEY, CDR2 SVGEGT.

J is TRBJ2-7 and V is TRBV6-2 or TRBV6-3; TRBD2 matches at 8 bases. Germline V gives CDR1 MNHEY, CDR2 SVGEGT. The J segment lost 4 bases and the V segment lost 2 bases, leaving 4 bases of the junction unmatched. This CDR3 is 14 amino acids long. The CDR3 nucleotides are TGTGCCAGCAGTTACGCACTAGCGGTTTACGAGCAGTACTTC. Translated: CASSYALAVYEQYF.

CDR3 amino acids: CASSPVGRGLAGANVLTF. DNA for the CDR3: TGTGCCAGCAGCCCCGTGGGAAGAGGGCTAGCTGGGGCCAACGTCCTGACTTTC. The chain combines TRBV7-2 with TRBJ2-6; TRBD2 might be the D (5 bases). Germline assignment: CDR1 SGHTA and CDR2 FQGNSA. This CDR3 contains 18 residues. Trimming removed 5 bases from V and 2 bases from J, with 19 bases in between.

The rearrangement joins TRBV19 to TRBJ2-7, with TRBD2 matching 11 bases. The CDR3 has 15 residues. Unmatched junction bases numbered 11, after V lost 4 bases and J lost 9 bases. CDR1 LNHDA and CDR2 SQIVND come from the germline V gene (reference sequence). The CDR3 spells CASSTLGGGTSGQYF. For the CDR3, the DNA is TGTGCCAGTAGTACGCTAGGTGGAGGGACTAGCGGGCAGTACTTC.

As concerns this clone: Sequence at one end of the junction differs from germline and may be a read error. The CDR3 nucleotides are TGCGCCAGCAGCCAAGATTTCGGCACTAGCGGGAGGGGGGGGCTGTTTTTT. Its protein product is CASSQDFGTSGRGGLFF. The gene calls are TRBV4-3 and TRBJ2-2; TRBD2 matches at 13 bases. The CDR3 loop spans 17 amino acids. Germline V gene sequence: CDR1 LGHNA, CDR2 YSLEER.

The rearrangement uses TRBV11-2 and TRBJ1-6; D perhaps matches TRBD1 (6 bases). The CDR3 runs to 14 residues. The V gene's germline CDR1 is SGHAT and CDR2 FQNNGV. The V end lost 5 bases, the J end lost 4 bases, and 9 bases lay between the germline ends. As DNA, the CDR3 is TGTGCCAGCAGCCAAGGGGGATATAATTCACCCCTCCACTTT. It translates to CASSQGGYNSPLHF.

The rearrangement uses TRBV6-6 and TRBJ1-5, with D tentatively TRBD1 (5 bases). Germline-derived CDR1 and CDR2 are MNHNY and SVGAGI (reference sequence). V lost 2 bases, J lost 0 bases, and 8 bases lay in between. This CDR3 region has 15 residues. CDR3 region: CASSYGDYSNQPQHF. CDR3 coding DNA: TGTGCCAGCAGTTACGGGGACTATAGCAATCAGCCCCAGCATTTT.

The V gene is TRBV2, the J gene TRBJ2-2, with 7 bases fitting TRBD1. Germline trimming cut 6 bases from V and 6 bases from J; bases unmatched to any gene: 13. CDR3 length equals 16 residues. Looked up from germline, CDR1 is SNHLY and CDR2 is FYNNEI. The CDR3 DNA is TGTGCCAGCAGAAGAGACAGGGAATGGGGAGCCGGGGAGCTGTTTTTT. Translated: CASRRDREWGAGELFF.

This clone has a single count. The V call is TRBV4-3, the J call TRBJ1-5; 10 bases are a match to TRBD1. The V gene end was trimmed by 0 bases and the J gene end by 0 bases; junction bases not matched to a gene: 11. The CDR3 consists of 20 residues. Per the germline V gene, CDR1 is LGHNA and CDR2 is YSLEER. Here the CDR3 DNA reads TGCGCCAGCAGCCAAGAGGGACAGGGGCGGAACTTTTATAGCAATCAGCCCCAGCATTTT. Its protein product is CASSQEGQGRNFYSNQPQHF.

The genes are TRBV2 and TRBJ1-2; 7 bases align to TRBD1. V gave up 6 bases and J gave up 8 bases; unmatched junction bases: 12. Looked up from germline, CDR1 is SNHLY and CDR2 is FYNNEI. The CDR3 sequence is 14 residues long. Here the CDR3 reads CASRTGDLQGGYTF. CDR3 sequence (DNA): TGTGCCAGCAGGACGGGGGACCTACAGGGGGGCTACACCTTC.

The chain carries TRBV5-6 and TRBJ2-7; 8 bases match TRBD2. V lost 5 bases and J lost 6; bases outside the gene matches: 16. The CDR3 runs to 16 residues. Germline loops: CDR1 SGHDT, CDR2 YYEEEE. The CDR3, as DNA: TGTGCCAGCAGGGCCGGGACGGGAGGGGGTAACCTCGAGCAGTACTTC. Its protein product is CASRAGTGGGNLEQYF. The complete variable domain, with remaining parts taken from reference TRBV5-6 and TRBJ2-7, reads DAGVTQSPTHLIKTRGQQVTLRCSPKSGHDTVSWYQQALGQGPQFIFQYYEEEERQRGNFPDRFSGHQFPNYSSELNVNALLLGDSALYLCASRAGTGGGNLEQYFGPGTRLTVT.

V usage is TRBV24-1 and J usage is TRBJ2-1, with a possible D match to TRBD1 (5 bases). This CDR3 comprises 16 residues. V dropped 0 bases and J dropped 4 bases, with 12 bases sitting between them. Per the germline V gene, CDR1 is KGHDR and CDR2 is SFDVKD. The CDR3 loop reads CATSDLVVGLYNEQFF. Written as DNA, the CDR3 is TGTGCCACCAGTGATTTGGTTGTGGGGCTTTACAATGAGCAGTTCTTC.